This is a list of T cell receptor beta chains from one sample in a study of blood T cell repertoires in COVID-19. Data came from immunoSEQ multiplex PCR; TCRdb stores just in-frame clones and leaves some out. This repertoire shows around 98,000 clones, 70% to 80% found once; its top ten account for around a quarter. The specimen sequenced was peripheral blood. These TCRs come from a man between 65 and 80 years old with acute or convalescent COVID-19. Each CDR3 is given with its conserved first and last residue. A D gene is named only where the DNA matches it firmly. Size tells how often a clone was seen (once, few, many) or the class of an expanded clone, and some rows leave it out.

>TRBJ1-2|TRBD1|TRBV5-8|-
CASSFTDRGHGYTF
TGTGCCAGCAGCTTTACTGACAGGGGGCATGGCTACACCTTC
>TRBJ1-1|TRBD1|TRBV7-9|-
CASSFGDRGNTEAFF
TGTGCCAGCAGCTTCGGGGACAGGGGGAACACTGAAGCTTTCTTT
>TRBJ2-2|-|TRBV15|few
CATSSHSGELFF
TGTGCCACCAGCTCCCACTCCGGGGAGCTGTTTTTT
>TRBJ1-2|-|TRBV6-5|few
CASGVSGINYGYTF
TGTGCCAGCGGGGTCTCCGGGATCAACTATGGCTACACCTTC
>TRBJ2-3|TRBD1|TRBV5-1|-
CASSFLGQGATDTQYF
TGCGCCAGCAGCTTCCTCGGACAGGGCGCCACAGATACGCAGTATTTT
>TRBJ2-2|-|TRBV12-3/TRBV12-4|-
CASSYRNTGELFF
TGTGCCAGCAGTTACAGGAACACCGGGGAGCTGTTTTTT
>TRBJ1-3|-|TRBV30|few
CAWSEELLSSGNTIYF
TGTGCCTGGAGTGAGGAGCTACTCTCCTCTGGAAACACCATATATTTT
>TRBJ2-5|TRBD1|TRBV27|-
CASRRQDRVQETQYF
TGTGCCAGCAGGAGACAGGACAGGGTCCAAGAGACCCAGTACTTC
>TRBJ2-1|TRBD2|TRBV4-2|-
CASSSRTSGSYNEQFF
TGTGCCAGCAGCTCGCGTACTAGCGGGAGCTACAATGAGCAGTTCTTC
>TRBJ2-3|TRBD1|TRBV5-1|-
CASSSGQGTDTQYF
TGCGCCAGCAGCTCCGGACAGGGCACAGATACGCAGTATTTT
>TRBJ1-6|-|TRBV2|-
CASMRGPNNSPLHF
TGTGCCAGCATGCGGGGGCCCAATAATTCACCCCTCCACTTT
>TRBJ2-3|-|TRBV24-1|-
CATGSTRTDTQYF
TGTGCCACGGGATCGACTAGAACCGATACGCAGTATTTT
>TRBJ1-3|-|TRBV3-1/TRBV3-2|-
CASSQGGGGGNTIYF
TGTGCCAGCAGCCAAGGAGGAGGAGGGGGAAACACCATATATTTT
>TRBJ1-5|-|TRBV28|few
CASRTTGRGLNANQPQHF
TGTGCCAGCAGGACTACAGGGAGAGGGTTAAATGCCAATCAGCCCCAGCATTTT
>TRBJ2-7|-|TRBV19|few
CASSFTHTGTYEQYF
TGTGCCAGTAGTTTTACACACACAGGTACCTACGAGCAGTACTTC
>TRBJ1-5|TRBD1|TRBV2|-
CASSEGQGARQPQHF
TGTGCCAGCAGTGAAGGGCAGGGGGCGCGGCAGCCCCAGCATTTT
>TRBJ2-7|-|TRBV6-5|once
CASSSPTGTGEQYF
TGTGCCAGCAGTTCCCCGACAGGCACGGGCGAGCAGTACTTC
>TRBJ2-4|TRBD1|TRBV5-1|-
CASQGQGAANIQYF
TGCGCGTCGCAGGGACAGGGGGCTGCTAACATTCAGTACTTC
>TRBJ2-7|TRBD2|TRBV7-2|once
CASSPPGTSGRAEQYF
TGTGCCAGCAGCCCCCCCGGGACTAGCGGGAGGGCCGAGCAGTACTTC
>TRBJ1-1|TRBD1|TRBV19|few
CASKDRGFEAFF
TGTGCCAGTAAAGACAGGGGGTTTGAAGCTTTCTTT
>TRBJ2-7|TRBD2|TRBV7-2|-
CASSRKSGIETEQYF
TGTGCCAGCAGCCGCAAAAGCGGGATTGAAACCGAGCAGTACTTC
>TRBJ2-1|TRBD2|TRBV4-2|-
CASSQDPGTTTYNEQFF
TGTGCCAGCAGCCAAGATCCTGGGACTACCACCTACAATGAGCAGTTCTTC
>TRBJ2-2|TRBD2|TRBV9|-
CASSPRTSGVTGELFF
TGTGCCAGCAGCCCCCGGACTAGCGGGGTCACCGGGGAGCTGTTTTTT
>TRBJ2-3|-|TRBV14|-
CASSQGPGNTQYF
TGTGCCAGCAGCCAAGGACCAGGAAATACGCAGTATTTT
>TRBJ2-7|TRBD1|TRBV27|-
CASSLSLGQSIYEQYF
TGTGCCAGCAGTTTATCGCTGGGACAGTCGATTTACGAGCAGTACTTC
>TRBJ2-7|-|TRBV7-2|-
CASSSQGPYEQYF
TGTGCCAGCAGCTCCCAGGGGCCCTACGAGCAGTACTTC
>TRBJ2-1|TRBD1|TRBV24-1|-
CATSDRDRGNNEQFF
TGTGCCACCAGTGATCGGGACAGGGGAAACAATGAGCAGTTCTTC
>TRBJ1-1|TRBD1|TRBV3-1/TRBV3-2|-
CASSGQGELWAEAFF
TGTGCCAGCAGCGGACAGGGGGAGCTATGGGCTGAAGCTTTCTTT
>TRBJ1-2|-|TRBV28|-
CASSLWGGQGYGYTF
TGTGCCAGCAGTTTATGGGGAGGGCAGGGGTATGGCTACACCTTC
>TRBJ1-3|TRBD1|TRBV28|-
CASSLWTGGGRNTIYF
TGTGCCAGCAGTTTATGGACAGGGGGAGGTAGAAACACCATATATTTT
>TRBJ2-7|-|TRBV3-1/TRBV3-2|many
CASSLRQNYEQYF
TGTGCCAGCAGCCTTCGACAGAACTACGAGCAGTACTTC
>TRBJ2-1|TRBD1|TRBV18|few
CASQGQQNNEQFF
TGTGCCAGTCAGGGACAGCAGAACAATGAGCAGTTCTTC